Following are 25 T cell receptor beta chains from one sample sequenced in a study of T-cell reconstitution after alpha-beta-depleted transplantation in children (dated by TCRdb to the mid-2010s). Reading the label with the study, this specimen's treatment or condition is: allogeneic hematopoietic cell transplantation with graft depleted of TCRalphabeta T cells and CD19 B cells. Preparation of the library involved PCR. TCRdb shows the sequencer as Illumina HiSeq 2500. TCR library preparation used molecular barcoding, with unique molecular identifiers applied to normalize quantification of the TCRbeta repertoire. The raw public data were reprocessed by TCRdb itself: fastp quality trimming at Q25, MiXCR clonotype calling, in-frame beta chains only. Rows with one shared CDR3 protein collapse into an entry with the most common genes and DNA. For this sample the table gives hundreds of thousands of distinct CDR3 sequences, of which approximately 14% were detected only once. 0.65% to 0.9% of the sample rests with the top ten.

This specimen consisted of PBMCs, obtained before TCRalphabeta/CD19-depleted stem cell transplant. All receptors come from a girl aged 2-10 years with congenital amegakaryocytic thrombocytopenia, due to receive a stem cell transplant.

This clonotype has a count of ten or more. The chain couples TRBV27 to TRBJ2-3; D unresolved. Germline CDR1 is MNHEY and CDR2 is SMNVEV (reference sequence). The CDR3 is 12 amino acids. The germline V and J ends were trimmed by 4 bases and 5 bases, with 7 bases remaining between them. CDR3 sequence reads: CASSWSGDTQYF. The CDR3 nucleotides are TGTGCCAGCAGTTGGTCTGGAGATACGCAGTATTTT.

This clonotype was detected ten times or more. The chain recombines TRBV5-1 with TRBJ2-1, with D possibly being TRBD2 (6 bases). V lost 6 bases to trimming and J lost 7 bases, with 20 bases between them. The CDR3 runs to 15 residues. Germline-derived CDR1 and CDR2 are SGHRS and YFSETQ. CDR3 DNA: TGCGCCAGCACCTCCCTTATGGGGGGTGGGAATGAGCAGTTCTTC. This gives the protein CASTSLMGGGNEQFF.

The chain carries TRBV29-1 and TRBJ2-7, with unresolved D. The V and J ends lost 5 bases and 3 bases respectively, with 20 bases between them. The CDR3 has 15 amino acids. Germline V lookup: CDR1 SQVTM, CDR2 ANQGSEA. The CDR3 coding sequence is TGCAGCGTTAAGTCCCTGGCGGAACCTCTCTACGAGCAGTACTTC. Translated, it gives CSVKSLAEPLYEQYF.

The chain employs TRBV27 and TRBJ1-6; TRBD1 might be the D (6 bases). This CDR3 has 15 amino acids. Deletions cut 0 bases from V and 12 bases from J, with 15 bases between. From germline, CDR1 is MNHEY and CDR2 SMNVEV (reference sequence). Here the CDR3 DNA reads TGTGCCAGCAGTTTATCCGCGGGGGCTTTCCTACCCCTCCACTTT. It encodes CASSLSAGAFLPLHF.

This clonotype was seen a handful of times. The chain employs TRBV6-5 and TRBJ2-1; 7 bases are a match to TRBD2. CDR3 length equals 16 residues. V shed 2 bases, J shed 3 bases, and the junction held 7 bases outside the gene matches. CDR1 and CDR2 from the germline V gene are MNHEY and SVGAGI. CDR3 region: CASSYRPAGNYNEQFF. CDR3 sequence (DNA): TGTGCCAGCAGTTACAGGCCAGCGGGAAACTACAATGAGCAGTTCTTC.

This clonotype was picked up many times. The chain combines TRBV4-1 with TRBJ2-3; D is uncertain. The CDR3 covers 15 residues. Trimming left V 1 base short and J 0 bases short, with 8 bases between. Germline assignment: CDR1 MGHRA and CDR2 YSYEKL. CDR3 sequence reads: CASSQVPGSTDTQYF. As DNA, the CDR3 is TGCGCCAGCAGCCAAGTGCCCGGGAGCACAGATACGCAGTATTTT.

This chain uses TRBV7-8 with TRBJ2-1; 15 positions agree with TRBD2. CDR3 length equals 17 residues. Germline V gene data show CDR1 as SGHVS and CDR2 as FQNEAQ. Unmatched junction bases numbered 12, after V lost 5 bases and J lost 10 bases. CDR3 sequence: CASSLIGGLAGGLEQFF. The CDR3 bases are TGTGCCAGCAGCCTGATAGGGGGACTAGCGGGAGGCCTAGAGCAGTTCTTC.

In its sample, this clonotype was seen a few times. V gene TRBV4-1 combines with J gene TRBJ1-5, with TRBD1 identical over 7 bases. This CDR3 has 16 residues. Germline lookup yields CDR1 MGHRA and CDR2 YSYEKL. J gave up 1 base and V 3 bases, and 6 bases lay outside the gene matches. CDR3 protein: CASSHLTGNSNQPQHF. The CDR3 coding sequence is TGCGCCAGCAGCCACTTGACAGGGAACAGCAATCAGCCCCAGCATTTT.

V and J are TRBV7-9 and TRBJ1-1; D gene unclear. V lost 5 bases to trimming and J lost 0 bases, with 16 bases between them. Germline-derived CDR1 and CDR2 are SEHNR and FQNEAQ (reference sequence). The CDR3 totals 16 residues. CDR3 sequence reads: CASSPPEGKVNTEAFF. The DNA of the CDR3 is TGTGCCAGCAGCCCCCCGGAGGGAAAGGTGAACACTGAAGCTTTCTTT.

In its sample, this clonotype was seen many times. The chain is built from TRBV5-1 and TRBJ1-2; 7 bases are a match to TRBD1. Per germline, CDR1 SGHRS and CDR2 YFSETQ. This CDR3 has 12 amino acids. The J segment lost 0 bases and the V segment lost 10 bases, leaving 3 bases of the junction unmatched. The CDR3 is CAGDSSNYGYTF. The CDR3 DNA reads as TGCGCCGGGGACAGTTCTAACTATGGCTACACCTTC.

This clonotype was observed many times. The rearrangement links TRBV7-9 to TRBJ2-1; TRBD1 might be the D (6 bases). The CDR3 totals 13 residues. The V end lost 5 bases, the J end lost 5 bases, and 10 bases lay between the germline ends. Germline V gene lookup returns CDR1 SEHNR and CDR2 FQNEAQ (reference sequence). The CDR3 reads CASSVRTDNEQFF. CDR3 DNA sequence: TGTGCCAGCAGCGTTAGGACAGACAATGAGCAGTTCTTC.

This clonotype has just a few counts. This chain joins TRBV20-1 and TRBJ1-2; tentatively, D is TRBD1 (6 bases). The CDR3 runs 12 residues. V lost 6 bases to trimming and J lost 6 bases, with 14 bases between them. Germline V CDR1 and CDR2: DFQATT, SNEGSKA (reference sequence). For the CDR3, the DNA is TGCAGTGCCCACTTGACAGGAGATGGCTACACCTTC. It codes for CSAHLTGDGYTF.

V is TRBV7-8 and J is TRBJ2-1; the D is unclear. CDR3 size: 11 residues. Germline loops: CDR1 SGHVS, CDR2 FQNEAQ. The V end lost 0 bases, the J end lost 11 bases, and 5 bases lay between the germline ends. CDR3 in amino acids: CASSLAGKQFF. As DNA, the CDR3 is TGTGCCAGCAGCTTAGCAGGGAAGCAGTTCTTC.

This clonotype came up many times. V is TRBV7-9 and J is TRBJ1-2; D uncertain. V dropped 5 bases and J dropped 8 bases, with 18 bases sitting between them. The CDR3 is 14 residues long. The germline V gene has CDR1 SEHNR and CDR2 FQNEAQ (reference sequence). The CDR3 reads CASSPPEQPYGYTF. The DNA for the CDR3 is TGTGCCAGCAGCCCCCCGGAACAGCCGTACGGCTACACCTTC.

V gene TRBV20-1 combines with J gene TRBJ1-4; tentative D call: TRBD1 (6 bases). The germline gives CDR1 DFQATT, CDR2 SNEGSKA (reference sequence). V dropped 6 bases and J dropped 3 bases, with 20 bases sitting between them. The CDR3 covers 16 residues. As DNA, the CDR3 is TGCAGTGCATTAATTGGGGGGGCTAGAGCTAATGAAAAACTGTTTTTT. Encoded protein: CSALIGGARANEKLFF.

This chain joins TRBV6-2 or TRBV6-3 and TRBJ2-2, with D hard to call. V was cut by 4 bases and J by 5 bases, with 11 bases left in between. This CDR3 is built from 14 residues. Germline V gene data show CDR1 as MNHEY and CDR2 as SVGEGT. CDR3 amino acids: CASSSLWETGELFF. CDR3 sequence (DNA): TGTGCCAGCAGTTCCCTCTGGGAAACCGGGGAGCTGTTTTTT.

This clonotype was counted many times. The rearrangement uses TRBV6-6 and TRBJ2-3; 7 bases align to TRBD2. Losses at the gene ends were 7 bases for V and 4 bases for J; bases not matched to a gene: 2. Germline V lookup: CDR1 MNHNY, CDR2 SVGAGI (reference sequence). The CDR3 spans 12 residues. The chain's CDR3 is CASKAGADTQYF. The DNA of the CDR3 is TGTGCCAGCAAGGCGGGAGCAGATACGCAGTATTTT.

This clonotype showed up many times. The chain uses TRBV20-1 and TRBJ2-5, with D hard to call. V shed 3 bases and J shed 5 bases, with 10 bases lying between them. Germline loops: CDR1 DFQATT, CDR2 SNEGSKA (reference sequence). This CDR3 has 12 amino acids. The chain's CDR3 is CSARGSSETQYF. Here the CDR3 DNA reads TGCAGTGCTAGGGGTAGTTCGGAGACCCAGTACTTC.

This clonotype is judged medium-sized. J is TRBJ2-7 and V is TRBV28; D is possibly TRBD2 (5 bases). This CDR3 comprises 13 residues. The germline V gene has CDR1 MDHEN and CDR2 SYDVKM. Trimming cost V 6 bases and J 3 bases, with 12 bases left between them. The CDR3 spells CASRGRGFYEQYF. The CDR3 DNA follows: TGTGCCAGCAGGGGCCGGGGTTTCTACGAGCAGTACTTC. Full variable domain (outside the CDR3, taken from reference TRBV28 and TRBJ2-7): DVKVTQSSRYLVKRTGEKVFLECVQDMDHENMFWYRQDPGLGLRLIYFSYDVKMKEKGDIPEGYSVSREKKERFSLILESASTNQTSMYLCASRGRGFYEQYFGPGTRLTVT.

The V and J genes are TRBV7-8 and TRBJ2-5; TRBD2 might be the D (6 bases). The germline gives CDR1 SGHVS, CDR2 FQNEAQ. The CDR3 runs 15 residues. V dropped 4 bases and J dropped 3 bases, with 15 bases sitting between them. This chain's CDR3 is CASSSTGGYEETQYF. The DNA for the CDR3 is TGTGCCAGCAGCTCCACCGGGGGTTACGAAGAGACCCAGTACTTC.

This clonotype was counted at least ten times. J is TRBJ2-3 and V is TRBV7-2; no clear D. CDR1 and CDR2 from the germline V gene are SGHTA and FQGNSA. This CDR3 is 16 amino acids long. Trimming stripped 1 base from V and 3 bases from J, with 14 bases between. The chain's CDR3 is CASSLVSGPATDTQYF. CDR3 DNA sequence: TGTGCCAGCAGCTTAGTATCGGGCCCGGCTACAGATACGCAGTATTTT.

The table lists this clonotype with many counts. V usage is TRBV20-1 and J usage is TRBJ2-2, with TRBD2 matching 12 bases. This CDR3 region has 14 residues. V was pared by 5 bases and J by 6 bases, with 4 bases of the junction left unmatched. The germline gives CDR1 DFQATT, CDR2 SNEGSKA (reference sequence). CDR3 loop: CSAGLAGSAGELFF. The CDR3 region has the DNA TGCAGTGCTGGACTAGCGGGAAGTGCCGGGGAGCTGTTTTTT.

The table lists this clonotype with many counts. The CDR3 coding sequence is TGCAGCGTTGGGGACAGGGGTCAGCCCCAGCATTTT. Translated, it gives CSVGDRGQPQHF. The chain couples TRBV29-1 to TRBJ1-5; TRBD1 aligns across 10 bases. The CDR3 covers 12 residues. The trim removed 4 bases at V and 6 bases at J, leaving 0 bases unmatched. Germline CDR1 is SQVTM and CDR2 is ANQGSEA.

Many counts were recorded for this clonotype. J is TRBJ2-1 and V is TRBV4-1, with 7 bases fitting TRBD2. CDR3 length: 17 residues. CDR1 MGHRA and CDR2 YSYEKL come from the germline V gene. The V segment lost 3 bases and the J segment 12 bases; nucleotides outside the gene matches: 20. DNA for the CDR3: TGCGCCAGCAGCCATCGTTTTATGCGGGAGCGATTTCATTGGCAGTTCTTC. Its translation: CASSHRFMRERFHWQFF.

This clonotype was found many times. The chain carries TRBV6-5 and TRBJ2-7, with TRBD2 identical over 8 bases. Trimming removed 0 bases from V and 4 bases from J; junction bases left unmatched: 11. From germline, CDR1 is MNHEY and CDR2 SVGAGI. The CDR3 totals 17 residues. The CDR3 protein is CASSYSPDTSGRYEQYF. CDR3 bases: TGTGCCAGCAGTTACTCGCCGGATACTAGCGGCCGGTACGAGCAGTACTTC.